The T cell receptor beta chain under discussion was sequenced for a study of T cells in Graves' hyperthyroidism and ophthalmopathy. Study conclusions and caveats: Ophthalmopathy, which appeared later, was predicted by the model a median about 6.8 months before onset.

Germline V gene data show CDR1 as DFQATT and CDR2 as SNEGSKA (reference sequence). V was trimmed by 1 base and J by 4 bases, leaving 11 bases between them. The CDR3 runs 14 residues. This clonotype was seen many times. Its specificity is not known. Exclusions: uncontrolled infection, other autoimmune disease, pregnancy, lactation. Fresh peripheral blood, roughly 9.8 ml of it, supplied the PBMCs. Amplification of TCR beta CDR3 regions was performed using RNA transcripts as template. Initially, a first-round RT-PCR of the TCR CDR3 employed the HTBI primer set. A single record per CDR3 protein comes from TCRdb applying MiXCR to the multiplex PCR reads. Here the sample spans around 350,000 distinct CDR3 sequences, around 14% being singletons.

The chain has TRBV20-1 and TRBJ2-1, with D maybe TRBD2 (6 bases). The receptor's source is a woman between 18 and 29 years old with Graves' hyperthyroidism that later progressed to Graves' ophthalmopathy. The source material was blood. CDR3 in amino acids: CSARGGGAYNEQFF. The CDR3 coding sequence is TGCAGTGCTAGAGGCGGAGGGGCTTACAATGAGCAGTTCTTC.